Sequencing of this T cell receptor beta chain was carried out in a study of T cell responses to AZD1222 COVID-19 vaccine. Repertoires were generated with immunoSEQ multiplex PCR, while TCRdb's copy carries only in-frame clones and drops some. The table lists approximately 150,000 clones, about 92% of them singletons, with 0.75% to 1% in the top ten. A note on this clone: Its antigen is currently unknown.

Per germline, CDR1 LGHDT and CDR2 YNNKEL (reference sequence). V lost 0 bases, J lost 3 bases, and 6 bases lay in between. CDR3 length equals 14 residues. Study-wide findings and caveats: There were mostly white British donors and more females than males, and clonal diversity was possibly underestimated. A rise in Spike-specific TCR breadth and depth followed two AZD1222 doses.

The sequencing used peripheral blood, collected on day 0 of MenACWY control vaccination. The sequence derives from an adult in good health. V gene TRBV3-1 (or the pseudogene TRBV3-2) combines with J gene TRBJ2-1; D is unresolved. The CDR3 coding sequence is TGTGCCAGCAGCCAAGATGGGAACTACAATGAGCAGTTCTTC. Protein product: CASSQDGNYNEQFF.